These 8 T cell receptor beta chains were all obtained from the same sample, sequenced in a study of shared clonotypes between healthy human individuals. Clones were sequenced by immunoSEQ multiplex PCR, and TCRdb holds only the in-frame ones, with some missing. Here the sample spans about 92,000 clones, less than 50% being singletons. Material: PBMCs. The source is a woman in her 40s in good health. Some clones in this sample may be carry-over from other donors' samples.

The chain uses TRBV4-1 and TRBJ2-1; unclear D gene. Germline CDR1 reads MGHRA; CDR2 reads YSYEKL. This CDR3 spans 15 amino acids. V was cut by 0 bases and J by 10 bases, with 16 bases left in between. Written as DNA, the CDR3 is TGCGCCAGCAGCCAAGAGCCTCTAGGGCAGGAGGAGCAGTTCTTC. Amino acids: CASSQEPLGQEEQFF.

The V call is TRBV30, the J call TRBJ2-2; D unclear. Trimming left V 3 bases short and J 2 bases short, with 10 bases between. Per germline, CDR1 GTSNPN and CDR2 SVGIG (reference sequence). The length of the CDR3 is 14 residues. The CDR3 loop reads CAWRRLFNTGELFF. In nucleotides, the CDR3 is TGTGCCTGGAGGAGGCTTTTTAACACCGGGGAGCTGTTTTTT.

This clone appeared a few times. The V and J genes are TRBV27 and TRBJ2-5, with TRBD2 matching 7 bases. Germline values: CDR1 MNHEY, CDR2 SMNVEV (reference sequence). CDR3 size: 16 residues. Unmatched junction bases numbered 20, after V lost 5 bases and J lost 11 bases. The CDR3 spells CASSPLGRASLGEQYF. The CDR3, as DNA: TGTGCCAGCAGTCCCCTTGGGAGGGCTAGTTTAGGGGAGCAGTACTTC.

The rearrangement uses TRBV10-3 and TRBJ1-2, with D tentatively TRBD1 (5 bases). Between the trimmed V and J ends, which lost 9 bases and 4 bases, there was a span of 18 bases. The CDR3 sequence is 14 residues long. Germline V gives CDR1 ENHRY, CDR2 SYGVKD. CDR3 region: CAIGNPGFAYGYTF. CDR3 in DNA: TGTGCCATAGGGAACCCAGGGTTTGCCTATGGCTACACCTTC.

V is TRBV7-2 and J is TRBJ1-1; the D is unclear. V lost 4 bases, J lost 3 bases, and 18 bases lay in between. Germline CDR1 SGHTA, CDR2 FQGNSA. The CDR3 is made up of 16 amino acids. Written as DNA, the CDR3 is TGTGCCAGCAGCTCCCCTGAGTGGATTCGGGACACTGAAGCTTTCTTT. Translating it yields CASSSPEWIRDTEAFF.

The chain combines TRBV7-9 with TRBJ2-7, with a tentative D call TRBD2 (6 bases). Germline values: CDR1 SEHNR, CDR2 FQNEAQ (reference sequence). V was trimmed by 5 bases and J by 2 bases, leaving 16 bases between them. The CDR3 consists of 15 residues. The CDR3 loop is CASSQDSGAAYEQYF. Written as DNA, the CDR3 is TGTGCCAGCAGCCAAGATAGCGGAGCGGCCTACGAGCAGTACTTC.

This clone has more than one count but fewer than ten. The chain carries TRBV7-6 and TRBJ2-2, with D possibly called TRBD1 or TRBD2 (5 bases each). The CDR3 has 15 amino acids. Germline lookup yields CDR1 SGHVS and CDR2 FNYEAQ. Deletions cut 2 bases from V and 5 bases from J, with 12 bases between. CDR3 nucleotide sequence: TGTGCCAGCAGCTTACGTGATGAGGGGACCGGGGAGCTGTTTTTT. This codes for CASSLRDEGTGELFF.

This clone was detected only once. The chain uses TRBV13 and TRBJ2-7; D ambiguous. Trimming stripped 6 bases from V and 2 bases from J, with 8 bases between. The germline gives CDR1 PRHDT, CDR2 FYEKMQ (reference sequence). CDR3 length equals 12 residues. CDR3 DNA: TGTGCCAGCAGTGGTGGGGCCTACGAGCAGTACTTC. Its protein product is CASSGGAYEQYF.